This section outlines one T cell receptor (beta chain) sequence together with its context. CD4+CD25+CD127- Tregs, CD4+CD25- non-Tregs, CD4 and CD8 cells were sorted. This CDR3 has 15 amino acids. V was trimmed by 0 bases and J by 6 bases, leaving 14 bases between them. CDR1 LGHNA and CDR2 YNFKEQ come from the germline V gene. The data stem from a study of Tregs in tolerant kidney transplant recipients. Clones were sequenced by immunoSEQ multiplex PCR, and TCRdb holds only the in-frame ones, with some missing. Of about 83,000 clones in the sample, 95% to 98% were seen once. The chain couples TRBV4-2 to TRBJ1-1; possibly TRBD1 for D (5 bases). The clonotype was recovered from a human donor who received a combined kidney and bone marrow transplant. The sample consisted of CD4+ T cells from blood, taken before the transplant. Here the CDR3 DNA reads TGTGCCAGCAGCCAAGATTTAGGGGCAAGCGCTGAAGCTTTCTTT. It specifies CASSQDLGASAEAFF.